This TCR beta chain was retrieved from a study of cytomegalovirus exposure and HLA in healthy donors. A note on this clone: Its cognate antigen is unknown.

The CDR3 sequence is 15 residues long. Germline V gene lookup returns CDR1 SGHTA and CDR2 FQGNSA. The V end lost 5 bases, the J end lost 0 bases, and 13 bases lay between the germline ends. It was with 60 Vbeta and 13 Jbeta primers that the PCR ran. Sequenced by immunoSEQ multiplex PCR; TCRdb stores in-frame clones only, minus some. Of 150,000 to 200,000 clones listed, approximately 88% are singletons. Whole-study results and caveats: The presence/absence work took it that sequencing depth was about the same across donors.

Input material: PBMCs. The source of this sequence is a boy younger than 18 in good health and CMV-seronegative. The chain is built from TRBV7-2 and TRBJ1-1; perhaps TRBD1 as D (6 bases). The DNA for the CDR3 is TGTGCCAGCAGCCTCGGACAGATTCTGAACACTGAAGCTTTCTTT. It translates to CASSLGQILNTEAFF.